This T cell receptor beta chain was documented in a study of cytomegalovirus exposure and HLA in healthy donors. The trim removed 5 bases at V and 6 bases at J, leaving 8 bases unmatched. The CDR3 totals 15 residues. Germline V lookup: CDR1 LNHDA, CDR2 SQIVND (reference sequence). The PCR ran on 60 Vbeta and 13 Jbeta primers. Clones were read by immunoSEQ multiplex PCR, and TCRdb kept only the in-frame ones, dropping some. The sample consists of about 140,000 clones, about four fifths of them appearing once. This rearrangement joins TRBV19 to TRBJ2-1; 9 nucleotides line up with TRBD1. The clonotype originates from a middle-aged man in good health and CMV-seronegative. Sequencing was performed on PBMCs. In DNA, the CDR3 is TGTGCCAGTAGTCCCCGGGACAGGGAAGGCAATGAGCAGTTCTTC. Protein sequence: CASSPRDREGNEQFF. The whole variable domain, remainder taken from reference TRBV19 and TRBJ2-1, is DGGITQSPKYLFRKEGQNVTLSCEQNLNHDAMYWYRQDPGQGLRLIYYSQIVNDFQKGDIAEGYSVSREKKESFPLTVTSAQKNPTAFYLCASSPRDREGNEQFFGPGTRLTVL.